The entry that follows covers one T cell receptor (beta chain) sequence. This clonotype was picked up a small number of times. This receptor's antigen is unknown. Per-base quality was not reported, and no clone a single base away is much larger than it. This sample stems from a study of CD8 T cells in ankylosing spondylitis (dated by TCRdb to 2016 to 2017). Looking at the study overall: To find TCR variants linked to disease, the study profiled T cell receptor beta repertoires in ankylosing spondylitis patients and healthy donors. Peripheral blood was sampled, and synovial fluid was also collected from ankylosing spondylitis patients. The full study cohort comprised about 24 ankylosing spondylitis patients and roughly 100 healthy donors. Findings and caveats that apply to the study as a whole: Some motif variants had previously been reported in the synovial fluid and blood of reactive arthritis patients, which suggests shared mechanisms of disease initiation. The disease-linked clones had a CD8+ phenotype and were found at relatively low frequencies in peripheral blood. Blood from ankylosing spondylitis patients appeared to be characterized by a TCR beta motif composed of under 10 highly homologous amino acid variants. According to the report, matched synovial fluid samples from ankylosing spondylitis patients were significantly enriched for the disease-linked clones.

Reading from cysteine to phenylalanine, the CDR3 counts 14 amino acids. Just the 42-base CDR3 DNA is kept, in frame starting at base 1. Deletion took 0 bases off V and 6 bases off J, with a span of 14 bases between the germline ends. Looking up the germline V gene (reference sequence) yields CDR1 DFQATT and CDR2 SNEGSKA. For each ankylosing spondylitis patient, the synovial fluid sample was matched to a blood sample from that same patient. Sequencing took place on an Illumina HiSeq 2500. Quantitative 5'-RACE with molecular barcodes was the method used to prepare the TCR beta libraries. The source study handled its data this way. To identify disease-linked TCR variants, a new computational method was used, one built on a probabilistic model of VDJ rearrangement. TCRdb's own reprocessing of the public reads used fastp at Q25 and MiXCR and kept productive beta chains. Records with the same CDR3 protein are collapsed into one entry carrying the most frequent genes and DNA. The V and J calls reflect TCRdb's pipeline rather than the authors' work. Recorded for this sample are approximately 100,000 distinct CDR3 sequences; around 24% of them occurred a single time. The ten largest clones add up to roughly an eighth of the sample.

This receptor chain uses TRBV20-1 and TRBJ1-1; matching of 5 bases hints at TRBD1 as the D gene. Sequenced material: synovial fluid, either unsorted or a sorted T cell fraction (not recorded which). The receptor's source is a male donor with ankylosing spondylitis. At the DNA level, the sequence is TGCAGTGCTAGAGATATGGCAGGGTACCCTGAAGCTTTCTTT. It is translated as CSARDMAGYPEAFF.